This T cell receptor beta chain was observed in a study of blood T cell repertoires in COVID-19. About the study: Whether acute or convalescent, the COVID-19 samples came from the United States, Italy and Spain. PBMCs, B-cell-depleted T cells, or T cells provided the cDNA or gDNA that made up the material.

The CDR3 consists of 19 residues. Per germline, CDR1 SGHDT and CDR2 YYEEEE. J gave up 2 bases and V 0 bases, and 13 bases lay outside the gene matches. Sequencing was performed with immunoSEQ multiplex PCR; in TCRdb, only in-frame clones are kept and a portion is missing. The table lists about 170,000 clones, about 88% of them singletons. This rearrangement joins TRBV5-6 to TRBJ1-5, with 8 nucleotides matching TRBD1. This TCR derives from a woman older than 75 in a cohort sampled during active or convalescent COVID-19. Source material: peripheral blood. The CDR3 reads CASSLVAGQGVMGNQPQHF. CDR3 coding DNA: TGTGCCAGCAGCTTGGTCGCTGGACAGGGTGTGATGGGCAATCAGCCCCAGCATTTT.